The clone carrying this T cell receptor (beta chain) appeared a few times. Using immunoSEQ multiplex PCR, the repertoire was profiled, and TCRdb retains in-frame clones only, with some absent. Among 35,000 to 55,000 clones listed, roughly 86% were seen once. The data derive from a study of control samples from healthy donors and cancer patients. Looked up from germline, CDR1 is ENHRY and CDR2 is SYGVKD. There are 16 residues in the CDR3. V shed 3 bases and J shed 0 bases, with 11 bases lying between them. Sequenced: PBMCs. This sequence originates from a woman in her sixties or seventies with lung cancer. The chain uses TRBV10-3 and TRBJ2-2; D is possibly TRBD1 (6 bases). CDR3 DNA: TGTGCCATCAGTGACCTCGACAGGTCGAACACCGGGGAGCTGTTTTTT. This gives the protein CAISDLDRSNTGELFF.